These T cell receptor beta chains were read from a single sample in a study of regulatory T cells in long-lasting Graves disease. TCRdb fed the multiplex PCR reads into MiXCR, producing one record per CDR3 protein. The sample has 600,000 to 800,000 distinct CDR3 sequences, 25% to 35% seen once. The source material was peripheral blood mononuclear cells (PBMCs), sampled when the disease was refractory, from a patient treated with antithyroid drugs. The receptors stem from a female donor with Graves disease. Both conserved end residues are part of each CDR3. A D gene is named only where the DNA matches it firmly. Not every row has a clone size; where given, it reads once, few, many or a size class.

CDR3nt: TGCGCCGTCACAGAGGTGGCAGGCAATCAGCCCCAGCATTTT
CDR3aa: CAVTEVAGNQPQHF
abundance: few
d_gene: -
v_gene: TRBV10-2
j_gene: TRBJ1-5

CDR3nt: TGCAGTGCTAGGGGGGACTTTAAGAATTCACCCCTCCACTTT
CDR3aa: CSARGDFKNSPLHF
abundance: few
d_gene: -
v_gene: TRBV20-1
j_gene: TRBJ1-6

CDR3nt: TGTGCCAGCAGTGACAGTAGGACTAGCGGGAGGGCCCGTTTCGAGACCCAGTACTTC
CDR3aa: CASSDSRTSGRARFETQYF
abundance: -
d_gene: TRBD2
v_gene: TRBV25-1
j_gene: TRBJ2-5

CDR3nt: TGTGCCACCAGTAGTGGGGTCGATCAGCCCCAGCATTTT
CDR3aa: CATSSGVDQPQHF
abundance: few
d_gene: -
v_gene: TRBV24-1
j_gene: TRBJ1-5

CDR3nt: TGTGCCAGCAGCTTGGAGGCAGGGACTACTGAAAAACTGTTTTTT
CDR3aa: CASSLEAGTTEKLFF
abundance: -
d_gene: -
v_gene: TRBV5-8
j_gene: TRBJ1-4

CDR3nt: TGCAGTGCTAGTGGCGGCGCGTGGGACACTGAAGCTTTCTTT
CDR3aa: CSASGGAWDTEAFF
abundance: many
d_gene: -
v_gene: TRBV20-1
j_gene: TRBJ1-1

CDR3nt: TGTGCCAGCAGCTTAGCAGGGGGCTTGAACACTGAAGCTTTCTTT
CDR3aa: CASSLAGGLNTEAFF
abundance: many
d_gene: TRBD1
v_gene: TRBV11-2
j_gene: TRBJ1-1

CDR3nt: TGTGCCAGCAGAACAACGGGACACCCTCTCTATGGCTACACCTTC
CDR3aa: CASRTTGHPLYGYTF
abundance: -
d_gene: -
v_gene: TRBV27
j_gene: TRBJ1-2

CDR3nt: TGCGCCAGCAGCCAACCAAGGACAGGGTCCTACGAGCAGTACTTC
CDR3aa: CASSQPRTGSYEQYF
abundance: -
d_gene: TRBD1
v_gene: TRBV4-1
j_gene: TRBJ2-7

CDR3nt: TGTGCCAGCAAGGGCACGGGAGATAGTGACACCTTC
CDR3aa: CASKGTGDSDTF
abundance: few
d_gene: -
v_gene: TRBV6-1
j_gene: TRBJ1-2

CDR3nt: TGTGCCAGCTCACCACAGGCCAGCTCTCTAGGCTACACCTTC
CDR3aa: CASSPQASSLGYTF
abundance: few
d_gene: -
v_gene: TRBV18
j_gene: TRBJ1-2